The TCR beta chain under discussion was sequenced for a study of cytomegalovirus exposure and HLA in healthy donors. Trimming cost V 1 base and J 4 bases, with 7 bases left between them. This CDR3 comprises 14 residues. CDR1 and CDR2 (germline): SEHNR, FQNEAQ (reference sequence). The study ran its PCR with 60 Vbeta and 13 Jbeta primers. Profiled with immunoSEQ multiplex PCR; TCRdb holds only in-frame clones, not every one. The table has around 150,000 clones, 82% seen once. This sequence joins TRBV7-9 and TRBJ1-4; D unresolved. This TCR came from a male donor in good health and CMV-seropositive. The specimen sequenced was PBMCs. Written as DNA, the CDR3 is TGTGCCAGCAGCTTAGACAGATATAATGAAAAACTGTTTTTT. Its translation is CASSLDRYNEKLFF.